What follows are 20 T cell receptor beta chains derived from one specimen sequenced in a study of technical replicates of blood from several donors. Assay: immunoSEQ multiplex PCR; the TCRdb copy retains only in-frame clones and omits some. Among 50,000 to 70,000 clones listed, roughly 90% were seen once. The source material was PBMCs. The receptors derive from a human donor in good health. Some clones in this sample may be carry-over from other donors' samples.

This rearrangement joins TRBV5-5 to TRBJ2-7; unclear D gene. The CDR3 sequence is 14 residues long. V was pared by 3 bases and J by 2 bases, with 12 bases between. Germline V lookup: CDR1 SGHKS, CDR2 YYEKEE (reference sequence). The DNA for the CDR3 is TGTGCCAGCAGCTACGGGTCCTCCACCTACGAGCAGTACTTC. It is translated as CASSYGSSTYEQYF.

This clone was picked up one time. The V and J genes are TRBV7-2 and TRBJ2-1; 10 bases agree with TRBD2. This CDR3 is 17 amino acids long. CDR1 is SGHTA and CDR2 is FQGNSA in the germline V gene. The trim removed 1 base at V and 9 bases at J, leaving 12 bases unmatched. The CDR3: CASSLGNLAGGSGEQFF. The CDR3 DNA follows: TGTGCCAGCAGCTTAGGAAACTTAGCGGGAGGTTCCGGTGAGCAGTTCTTC.

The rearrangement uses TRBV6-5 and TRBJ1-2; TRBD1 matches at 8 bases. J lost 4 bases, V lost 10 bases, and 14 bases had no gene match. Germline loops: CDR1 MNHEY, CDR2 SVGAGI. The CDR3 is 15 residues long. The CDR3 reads CATYPTGQGSYGYTF. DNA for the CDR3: TGTGCCACATATCCGACCGGACAGGGAAGCTATGGCTACACCTTC.

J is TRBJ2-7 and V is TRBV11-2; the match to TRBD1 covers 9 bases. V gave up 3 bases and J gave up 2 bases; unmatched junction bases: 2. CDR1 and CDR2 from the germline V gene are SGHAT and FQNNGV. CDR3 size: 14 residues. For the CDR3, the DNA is TGTGCCAGCAGCTTGGGGACAGGGCCCTACGAGCAGTACTTC. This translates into CASSLGTGPYEQYF.

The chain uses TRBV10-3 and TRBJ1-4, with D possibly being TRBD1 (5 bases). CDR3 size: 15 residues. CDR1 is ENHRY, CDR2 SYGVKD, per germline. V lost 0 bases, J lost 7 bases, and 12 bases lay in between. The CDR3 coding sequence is TGTGCCATCAGTGAGTCTGGGGCTTGGCGTGAAAAACTGTTTTTT. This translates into CAISESGAWREKLFF.

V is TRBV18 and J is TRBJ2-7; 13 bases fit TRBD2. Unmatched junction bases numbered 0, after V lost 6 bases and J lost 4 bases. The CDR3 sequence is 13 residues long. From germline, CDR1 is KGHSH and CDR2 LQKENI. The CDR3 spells CASSGLAGYEQYF. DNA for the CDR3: TGTGCCAGCTCGGGACTAGCGGGGTACGAGCAGTACTTC. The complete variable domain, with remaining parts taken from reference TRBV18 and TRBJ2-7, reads NAGVMQNPRHLVRRRGQEARLRCSPMKGHSHVYWYRQLPEEGLKFMVYLQKENIIDESGMPKERFSAEFPKEGPSILRIQQVVRGDSAAYFCASSGLAGYEQYFGPGTRLTVT.

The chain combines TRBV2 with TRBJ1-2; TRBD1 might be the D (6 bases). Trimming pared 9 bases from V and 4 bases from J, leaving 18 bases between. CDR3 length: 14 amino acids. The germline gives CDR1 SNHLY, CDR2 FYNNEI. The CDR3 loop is CASGGIRGGYGYTF. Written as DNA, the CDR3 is TGTGCCAGTGGGGGCATAAGGGGCGGCTATGGCTACACCTTC.

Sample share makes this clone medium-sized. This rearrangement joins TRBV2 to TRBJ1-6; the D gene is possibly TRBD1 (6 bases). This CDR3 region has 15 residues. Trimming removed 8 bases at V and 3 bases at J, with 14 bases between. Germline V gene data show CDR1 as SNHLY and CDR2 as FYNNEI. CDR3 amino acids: CASRRTDNYNSPLHF. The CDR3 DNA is TGTGCCAGCCGCCGGACAGACAACTATAATTCACCCCTCCACTTT.

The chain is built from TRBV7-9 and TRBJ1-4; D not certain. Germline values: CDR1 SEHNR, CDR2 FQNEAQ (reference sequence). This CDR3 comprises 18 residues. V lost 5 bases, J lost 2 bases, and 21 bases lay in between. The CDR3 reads CASSGRRGLGVTNEKLFF. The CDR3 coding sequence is TGTGCCAGCAGCGGGCGGCGAGGGTTGGGAGTGACTAATGAAAAACTGTTTTTT.

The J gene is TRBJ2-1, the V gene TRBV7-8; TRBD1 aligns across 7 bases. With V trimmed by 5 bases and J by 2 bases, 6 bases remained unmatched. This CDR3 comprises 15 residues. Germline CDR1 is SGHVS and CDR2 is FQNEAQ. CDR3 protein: CASSPTTGTYNEQFF. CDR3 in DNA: TGTGCCAGCAGCCCTACGACAGGGACCTACAATGAGCAGTTCTTC.

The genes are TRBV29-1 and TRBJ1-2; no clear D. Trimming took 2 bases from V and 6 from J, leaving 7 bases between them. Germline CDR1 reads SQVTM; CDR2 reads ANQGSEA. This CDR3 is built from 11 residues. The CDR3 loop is CSVELENGYTF. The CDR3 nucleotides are TGCAGCGTTGAATTGGAGAATGGCTACACCTTC. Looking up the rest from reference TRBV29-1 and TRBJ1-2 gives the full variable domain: SAVISQKPSRDICQRGTSLTIQCQVDSQVTMMFWYRQQPGQSLTLIATANQGSEATYESGFVIDKFPISRPNLTFSTLTVSNMSPEDSSIYLCSVELENGYTFGSGTRLTVV.

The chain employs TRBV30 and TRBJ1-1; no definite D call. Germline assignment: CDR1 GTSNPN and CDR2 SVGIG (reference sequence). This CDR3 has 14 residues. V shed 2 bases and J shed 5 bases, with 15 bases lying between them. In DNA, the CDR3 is TGTGCCTGGAGTATCGTGGCCACGGGGACTGAAGCTTTCTTT. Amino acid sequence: CAWSIVATGTEAFF.

This CDR3 reads CASSQDLRGGYSYEQYF. CDR3 nucleotide sequence: TGCGCCAGCAGCCAAGATTTACGGGGGGGGTATTCCTACGAGCAGTACTTC. The chain employs TRBV4-1 and TRBJ2-7, with 8 bases fitting TRBD2. From germline, CDR1 is MGHRA and CDR2 YSYEKL. V shed 0 bases and J 1 base; nucleotides not matched to a gene: 8. This CDR3 region has 17 residues.

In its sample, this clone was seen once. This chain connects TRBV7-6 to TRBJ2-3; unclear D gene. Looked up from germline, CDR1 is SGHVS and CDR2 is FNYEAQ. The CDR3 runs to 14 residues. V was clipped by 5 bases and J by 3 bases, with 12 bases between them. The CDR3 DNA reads TGTGCCAGCAGCCCACTTTCGAGGACAGATACGCAGTATTTT. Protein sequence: CASSPLSRTDTQYF.

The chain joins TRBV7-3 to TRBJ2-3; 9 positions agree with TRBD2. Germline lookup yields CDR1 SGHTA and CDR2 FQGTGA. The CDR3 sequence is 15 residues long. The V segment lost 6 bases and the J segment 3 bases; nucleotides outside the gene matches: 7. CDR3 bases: TGTGCCAGCAGTAAACATCTAGCGGGGACAGATACGCAGTATTTT. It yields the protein CASSKHLAGTDTQYF.

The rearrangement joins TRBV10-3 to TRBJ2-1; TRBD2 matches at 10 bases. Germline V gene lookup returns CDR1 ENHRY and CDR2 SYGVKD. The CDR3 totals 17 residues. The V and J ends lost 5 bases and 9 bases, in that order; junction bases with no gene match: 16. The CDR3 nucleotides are TGTGCCATCAGTACGTCTAGCGGGAGTGAGACCCACGCTGAGCAGTTCTTC. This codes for CAISTSSGSETHAEQFF.

The CDR3 here is CASTMTGGNYGYTF. The CDR3 bases are TGTGCCAGTACTATGACAGGGGGTAACTATGGCTACACCTTC. The gene calls are TRBV19 and TRBJ1-2; TRBD1 aligns across 9 bases. Germline assignment: CDR1 LNHDA and CDR2 SQIVND (reference sequence). The CDR3 consists of 14 residues. V lost 7 bases, J lost 1 base, and 4 bases stayed unmatched.

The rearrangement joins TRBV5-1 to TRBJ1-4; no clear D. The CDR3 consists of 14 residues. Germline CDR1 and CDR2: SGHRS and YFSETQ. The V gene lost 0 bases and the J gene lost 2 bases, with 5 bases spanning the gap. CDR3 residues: CASSLGATNEKLFF. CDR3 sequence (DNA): TGCGCCAGCAGCTTGGGGGCGACTAATGAAAAACTGTTTTTT.

The CDR3 nucleotides read TGTGCCAGTAAAACGGGCGGGGGTCAAGAGACCCAGTACTTC. This sequence encodes CASKTGGGQETQYF. The chain recombines TRBV11-1 with TRBJ2-5; 7 bases are a match to TRBD2. The V gene's germline CDR1 is SGHAT and CDR2 FQDESV (reference sequence). CDR3 length: 14 amino acids. V dropped 9 bases and J dropped 2; count of bases not matched to a gene: 9.

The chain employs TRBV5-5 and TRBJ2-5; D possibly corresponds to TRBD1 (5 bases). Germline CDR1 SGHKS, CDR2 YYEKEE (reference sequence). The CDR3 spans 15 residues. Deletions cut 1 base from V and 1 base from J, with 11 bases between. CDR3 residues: CASSLWQGSQETQYF. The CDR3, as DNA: TGTGCCAGCAGCTTGTGGCAGGGCTCCCAAGAGACCCAGTACTTC.